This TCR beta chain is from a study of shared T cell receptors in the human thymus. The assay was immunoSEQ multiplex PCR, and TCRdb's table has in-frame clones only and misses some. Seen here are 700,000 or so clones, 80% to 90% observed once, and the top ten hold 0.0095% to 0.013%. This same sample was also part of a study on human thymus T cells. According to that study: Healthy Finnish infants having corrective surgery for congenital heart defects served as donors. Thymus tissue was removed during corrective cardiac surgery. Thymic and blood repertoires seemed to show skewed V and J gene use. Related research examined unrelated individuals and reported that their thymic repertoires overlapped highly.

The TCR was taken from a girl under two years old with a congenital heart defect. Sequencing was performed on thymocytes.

As DNA, the CDR3 is TGCAGCGTTGCAGGAGGGGAGGACTATGGCTACACCTTC. Translated, it gives CSVAGGEDYGYTF. V gene TRBV29-1 combines with J gene TRBJ1-2, with D possibly being TRBD1 (5 bases). V lost 4 bases and J 3 bases, leaving 12 bases between the germline ends. Germline CDR1 reads SQVTM; CDR2 reads ANQGSEA. The length of the CDR3 is 13 residues.